These 3 T cell receptor beta chains share one sample of origin, sequenced in a study of T cell repertoires in cytomegalovirus infection (dated by TCRdb to the late 2010s). The listed sequencing device is Illumina HiSeq 1500. Using fastp trimming at Q25 and MiXCR clonotype assembly, TCRdb reanalyzed the public sequencing data and kept in-frame beta chains. CDR3 protein sequences are deduplicated, and each keeps its most common genes and DNA. This sample holds 200,000 to 300,000 distinct CDR3 sequences; approximately 10% were observed only once. More than 12% of the sample goes to the ten largest clones. Specimen: PBMCs. Receptor source: a human donor in good health (CMV status not recorded). Some clones in this sample may be carry-over from other donors' samples.

This clonotype has ten or more counts. The chain uses TRBV6-6 and TRBJ1-1; D is unclear. Germline V gene lookup returns CDR1 MNHNY and CDR2 SVGAGI (reference sequence). Trimming removed 5 bases at V and 4 bases at J, with 14 bases between. The CDR3 sequence is 14 residues long. In DNA form, the CDR3 reads TGTGCCAGCAGTGCGCGCGCCTGGGGCACTGAAGCTTTCTTT. Its protein is CASSARAWGTEAFF.

V is TRBV11-2 and J is TRBJ2-7; 9 bases fit TRBD1. CDR3 length: 15 amino acids. The J segment lost 3 bases and the V segment lost 3 bases, leaving 6 bases of the junction unmatched. The germline V gene has CDR1 SGHAT and CDR2 FQNNGV. The CDR3 DNA follows: TGTGCCAGCAGCTTTTTAGGGGACAGGGTCTACGAGCAGTACTTC. This translates into CASSFLGDRVYEQYF.

This clonotype appeared a few times. The V gene is TRBV6-2 or TRBV6-3, the J gene TRBJ2-1; D possibly uses TRBD1 or TRBD2 (5 bases each). CDR1 and CDR2 from the germline V gene are MNHEY and SVGEGT. V was shortened by 2 bases and J by 7 bases, with 12 bases between the two germline ends. The CDR3 covers 14 residues. The CDR3, as DNA: TGTGCCAGCAGTTACAGACAGCGGCGTAATGAGCAGTTCTTC. Translating it yields CASSYRQRRNEQFF.